Sequencing of this T cell receptor (beta chain) was carried out in a study of T cell repertoires in cytomegalovirus infection (dated by TCRdb to the late 2010s). General notes on the study: Recently identified HLA-C-restricted CMV epitopes, whose presentation resists viral immunomodulation, were targeted by peptide stimulations together with well-studied HLA-B-restricted epitopes. Donor HLA type was relevant to the analysis, as public TCR beta signatures indicated carriage of CMV infection together with the matching HLA type. Results the study describes overall, beyond this receptor: In the ex vivo response, HLA-C-restricted CMV-specific TCR beta clonotypes were dominant, and in two of eight donors the single most frequent clonotype came from this HLA-C-restricted group. In both this cohort and an independent 352-donor cohort, the cumulative frequency of public TCR beta family members distinguished carriers of CMV infection plus the relevant HLA type.

According to the study, the label for this sample's treatment or condition signals: in vitro stimulation with specific CMV peptide epitopes to enrich CMV-specific T cells. The data were produced on an Illumina HiSeq 1500. The public reads were quality trimmed at Q25 with fastp and then assembled into clones with MiXCR by TCRdb, keeping productive beta chains. Rows are unified per CDR3 protein, each entry keeping the most common DNA and genes. This sample lists 830,000 or so distinct CDR3 sequences; less than 35% were detected once. The ten largest make up about an eighth of the sample. With regard to this clonotype: What this receptor recognizes is not known. Base qualities are not recorded, but no much larger clone differs from it by a single base.

V is reduced by 10 bases and J by 6 bases, leaving a spacing of 13 bases between them. Taken from the germline V gene (reference sequence), the CDR1 and CDR2 loops are MNHEY and SMNVEV. The CDR3 covers 12 residues, taking in both the cysteine and the phenylalanine. Only CDR3 DNA is held: 36 bases, read in frame from base 1. The TCR sequence derives from a human donor in good health (CMV status not recorded). Some clones in this sample may be carry-over from other donors' samples. The sequenced sample was cultured CD8+ T cells from PBMCs, obtained from culture after CMV antigen stimulation. This sequence uses TRBV27 and TRBJ2-1, with the D gene too uncertain to name. Read as DNA, the sequence is TGTGCCACCGGCCGGAGTTTCAATGAGCAGTTCTTC. Its translation reads: CATGRSFNEQFF.